This T cell receptor beta chain derives from a study of blood T cell repertoires in COVID-19. Study-level background: Acute and convalescent COVID-19 samples came from the United States, Italy and Spain. PBMCs, B-cell-depleted T cells, or T cells provided the cDNA or gDNA that made up the material.

In the authors' workflow: Reference gene primer amplification gave nucleated cell count estimates. Here immunoSEQ multiplex PCR was the method, and the copy in TCRdb shows in-frame clones only, minus some. V, J and clone size were drawn from that table, and D and trimming were deduced from the DNA. The data show about 210,000 clones, approximately 84% seen once. V was clipped by 3 bases and J by 5 bases, with 13 bases between them. Germline V CDR1 and CDR2: MGHDK, SYGVNS. This CDR3 has 15 residues. This clone has just a few counts. The V and J genes are TRBV25-1 and TRBJ2-2, with a weak D call TRBD2 (5 bases). This clonotype originated in a woman aged 50 to 60 with active or convalescent COVID-19. The specimen sequenced was peripheral blood. The CDR3 region has the DNA TGTGCCAGCAGTGATCGCGGGTCTAGTACCGGGGAGCTGTTTTTT. It codes for CASSDRGSSTGELFF.